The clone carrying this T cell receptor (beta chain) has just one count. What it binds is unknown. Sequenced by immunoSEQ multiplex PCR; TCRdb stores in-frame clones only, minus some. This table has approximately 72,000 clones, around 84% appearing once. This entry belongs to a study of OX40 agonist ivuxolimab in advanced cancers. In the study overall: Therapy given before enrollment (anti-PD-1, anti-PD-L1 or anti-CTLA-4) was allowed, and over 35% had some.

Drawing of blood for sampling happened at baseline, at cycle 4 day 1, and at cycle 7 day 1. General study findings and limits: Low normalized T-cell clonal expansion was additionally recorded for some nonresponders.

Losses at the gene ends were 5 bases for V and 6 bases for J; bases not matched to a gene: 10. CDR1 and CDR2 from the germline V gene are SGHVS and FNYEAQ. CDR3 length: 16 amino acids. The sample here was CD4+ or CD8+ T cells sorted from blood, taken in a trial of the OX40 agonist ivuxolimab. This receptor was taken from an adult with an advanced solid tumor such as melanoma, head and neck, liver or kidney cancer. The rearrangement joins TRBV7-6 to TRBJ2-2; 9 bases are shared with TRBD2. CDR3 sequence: CASSRKTSGLPGELFF. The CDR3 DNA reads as TGTGCCAGCAGCCGTAAGACTAGCGGCCTCCCCGGGGAGCTGTTTTTT. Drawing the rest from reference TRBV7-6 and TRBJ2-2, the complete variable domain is GAGVSQSPRYKVTKRGQDVALRCDPISGHVSLYWYRQALGQGPEFLTYFNYEAQQDKSGLPNDRFSAERPEGSISTLTIQRTEQRDSAMYRCASSRKTSGLPGELFFGEGSRLTVL.